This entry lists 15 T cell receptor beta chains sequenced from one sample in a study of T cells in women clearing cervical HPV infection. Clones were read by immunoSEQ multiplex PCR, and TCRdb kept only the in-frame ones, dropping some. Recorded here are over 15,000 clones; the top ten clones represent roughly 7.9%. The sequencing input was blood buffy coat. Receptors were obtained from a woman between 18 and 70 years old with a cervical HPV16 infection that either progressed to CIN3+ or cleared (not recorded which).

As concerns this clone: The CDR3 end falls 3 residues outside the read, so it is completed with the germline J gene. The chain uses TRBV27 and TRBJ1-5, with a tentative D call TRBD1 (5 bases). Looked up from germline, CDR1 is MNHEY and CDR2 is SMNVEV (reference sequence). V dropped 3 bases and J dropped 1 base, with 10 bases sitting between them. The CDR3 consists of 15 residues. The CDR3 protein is CASSFIGGSNQPQHF. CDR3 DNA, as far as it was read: TGTGCCAGCAGTTTTATCGGGGGAAGCAATCAGCCC.

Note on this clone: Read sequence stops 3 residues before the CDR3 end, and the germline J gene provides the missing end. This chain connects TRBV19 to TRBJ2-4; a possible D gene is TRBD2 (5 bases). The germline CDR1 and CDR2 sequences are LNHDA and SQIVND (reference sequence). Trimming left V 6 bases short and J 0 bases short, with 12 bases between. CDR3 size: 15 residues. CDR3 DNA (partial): TGTGCCAGTAGCCCTCCTCGGGGAGCCAAAAACATT. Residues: CASSPPRGAKNI. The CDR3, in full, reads CASSPPRGAKNIQYF.

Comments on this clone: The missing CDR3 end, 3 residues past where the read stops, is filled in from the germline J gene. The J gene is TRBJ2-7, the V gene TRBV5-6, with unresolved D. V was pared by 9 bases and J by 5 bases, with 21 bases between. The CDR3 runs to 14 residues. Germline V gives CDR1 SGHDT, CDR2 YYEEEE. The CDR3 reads CATQKAGQADEQYF. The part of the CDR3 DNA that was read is TGTGCCACGCAAAAGGCAGGCCAGGCTGACGAG.

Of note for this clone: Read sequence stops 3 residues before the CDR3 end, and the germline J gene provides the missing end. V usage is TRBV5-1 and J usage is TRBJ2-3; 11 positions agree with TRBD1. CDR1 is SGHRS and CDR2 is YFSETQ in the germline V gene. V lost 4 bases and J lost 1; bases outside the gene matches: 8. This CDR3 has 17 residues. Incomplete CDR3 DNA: TGCGCCAGCAGCAACGAACCGGGACAGGGGGGCACAGATACG. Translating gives CASSNEPGQGGTDT. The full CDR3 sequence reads CASSNEPGQGGTDTQYF.

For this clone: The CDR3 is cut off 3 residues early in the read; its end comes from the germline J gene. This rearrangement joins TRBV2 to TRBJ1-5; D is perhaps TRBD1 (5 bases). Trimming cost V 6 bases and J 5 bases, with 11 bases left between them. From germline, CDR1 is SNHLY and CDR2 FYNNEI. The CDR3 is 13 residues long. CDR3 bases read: TGTGCCAGCAGGCCAGACAGAGATCAGCCC. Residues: CASRPDRDQP. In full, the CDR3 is CASRPDRDQPQHF.

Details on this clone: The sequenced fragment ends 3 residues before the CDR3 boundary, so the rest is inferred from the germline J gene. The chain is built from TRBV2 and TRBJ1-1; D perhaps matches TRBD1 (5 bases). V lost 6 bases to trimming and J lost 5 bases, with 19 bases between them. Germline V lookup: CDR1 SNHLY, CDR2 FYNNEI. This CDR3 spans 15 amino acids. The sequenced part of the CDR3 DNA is TGTGCCAGCAGCCGAAACTCAATTGGGGGGACTGAA. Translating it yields CASSRNSIGGTE. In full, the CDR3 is CASSRNSIGGTEAFF. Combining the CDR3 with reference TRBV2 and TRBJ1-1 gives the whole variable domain EPEVTQTPSHQVTQMGQEVILRCVPISNHLYFYWYRQILGQKVEFLVSFYNNEISEKSEIFDDQFSVERPDGSNFTLKIRSTKLEDSAMYFCASSRNSIGGTEAFFGQGTRLTVV.

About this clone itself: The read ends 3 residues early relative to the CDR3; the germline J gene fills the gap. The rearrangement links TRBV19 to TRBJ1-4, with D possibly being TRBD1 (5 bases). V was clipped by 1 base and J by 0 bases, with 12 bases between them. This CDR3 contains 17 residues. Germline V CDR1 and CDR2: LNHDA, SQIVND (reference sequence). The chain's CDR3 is CASSIVRGNPTNEKLFF. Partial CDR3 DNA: TGTGCCAGTAGTATAGTACGGGGGAACCCAACTAATGAAAAA.

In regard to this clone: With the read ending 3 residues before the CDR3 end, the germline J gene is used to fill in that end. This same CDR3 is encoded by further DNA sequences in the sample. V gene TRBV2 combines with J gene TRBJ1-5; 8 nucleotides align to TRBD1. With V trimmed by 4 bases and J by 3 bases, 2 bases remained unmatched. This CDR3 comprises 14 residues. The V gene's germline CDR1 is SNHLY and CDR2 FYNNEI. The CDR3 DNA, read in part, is TGTGCCAGCAGTGGACAGGGGAACAATCAGCCC. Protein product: CASSGQGNNQP. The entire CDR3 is CASSGQGNNQPQHF.

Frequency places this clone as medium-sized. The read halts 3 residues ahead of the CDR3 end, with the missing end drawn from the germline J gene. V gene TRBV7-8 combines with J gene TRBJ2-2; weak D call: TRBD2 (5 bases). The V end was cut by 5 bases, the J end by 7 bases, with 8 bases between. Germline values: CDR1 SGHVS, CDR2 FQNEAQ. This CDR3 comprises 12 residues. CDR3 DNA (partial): TGTGCCAGCAGCCGTACTAGCGGGGAG. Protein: CASSRTSGE. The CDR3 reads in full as CASSRTSGELFF.

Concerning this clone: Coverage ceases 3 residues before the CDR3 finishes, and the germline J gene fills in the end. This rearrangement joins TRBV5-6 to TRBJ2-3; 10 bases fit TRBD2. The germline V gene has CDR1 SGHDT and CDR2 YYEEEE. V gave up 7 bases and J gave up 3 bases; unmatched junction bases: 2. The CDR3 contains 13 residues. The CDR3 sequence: CASPGLATDTQYF. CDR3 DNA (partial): TGTGCCAGCCCGGGACTAGCGACAGATACG.

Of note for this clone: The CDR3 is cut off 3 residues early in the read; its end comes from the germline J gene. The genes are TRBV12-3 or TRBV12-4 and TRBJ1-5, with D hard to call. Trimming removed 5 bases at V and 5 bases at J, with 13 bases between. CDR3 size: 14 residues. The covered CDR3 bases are TGTGCCAGCAGTCAATCCCACCGGGATCAGCCC. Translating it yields CASSQSHRDQP. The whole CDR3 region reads CASSQSHRDQPQHF.

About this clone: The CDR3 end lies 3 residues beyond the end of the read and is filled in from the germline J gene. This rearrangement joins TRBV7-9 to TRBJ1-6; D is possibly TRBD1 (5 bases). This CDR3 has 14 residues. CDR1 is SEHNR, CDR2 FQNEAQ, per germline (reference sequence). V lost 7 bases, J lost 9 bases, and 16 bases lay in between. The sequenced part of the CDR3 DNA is TGTGCCAGCACCCGGGGGGAGCACGGTTCACCC. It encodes CASTRGEHGSP. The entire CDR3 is CASTRGEHGSPLHF.

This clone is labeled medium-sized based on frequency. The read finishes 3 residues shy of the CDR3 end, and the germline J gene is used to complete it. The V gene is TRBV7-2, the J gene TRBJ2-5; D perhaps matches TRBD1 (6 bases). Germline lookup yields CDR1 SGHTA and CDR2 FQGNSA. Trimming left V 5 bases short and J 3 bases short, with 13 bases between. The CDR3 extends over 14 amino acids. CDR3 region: CASSATGDKETQYF. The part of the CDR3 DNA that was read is TGTGCCAGCAGCGCGACAGGCGACAAAGAGACC.

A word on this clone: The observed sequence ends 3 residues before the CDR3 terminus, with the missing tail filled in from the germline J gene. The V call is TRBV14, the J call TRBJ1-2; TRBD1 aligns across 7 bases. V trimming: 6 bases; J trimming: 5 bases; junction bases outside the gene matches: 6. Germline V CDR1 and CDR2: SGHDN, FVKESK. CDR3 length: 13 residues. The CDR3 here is CASSPGTAYGYTF. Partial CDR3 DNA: TGTGCCAGCAGTCCCGGGACAGCATATGGC. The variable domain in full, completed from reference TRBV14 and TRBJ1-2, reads EAGVTQFPSHSVIEKGQTVTLRCDPISGHDNLYWYRRVMGKEIKFLLHFVKESKQDESGMPNNRFLAERTGGTYSTLKVQPAELEDSGVYFCASSPGTAYGYTFGSGTRLTVV.

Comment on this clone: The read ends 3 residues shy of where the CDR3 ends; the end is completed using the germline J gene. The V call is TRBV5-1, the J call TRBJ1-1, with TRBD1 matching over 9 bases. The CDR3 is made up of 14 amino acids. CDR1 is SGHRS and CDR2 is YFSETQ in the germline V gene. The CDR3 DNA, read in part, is TGCGCCAGCAGCACCCTACAGGGGGCTGAAGGA. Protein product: CASSTLQGAEG. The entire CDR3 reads CASSTLQGAEGAFF.